The 12 T cell receptor beta chains below were found in one sample sequenced in a study of early T cells in non-severe SARS-CoV-2 infection. TCRdb processed the 5' RACE reads anew with MiXCR; each CDR3 protein has one entry. The table includes roughly 88,000 distinct CDR3 sequences, around 15% detected once. The specimen sequenced was whole blood. These receptors were collected from an adult who was a healthcare worker with PCR-confirmed SARS-CoV-2 infection or an uninfected control (not recorded which).

This clonotype was recorded many times. This chain connects TRBV28 to TRBJ2-7, with 7 bases fitting TRBD1. The trim removed 5 bases at V and 0 bases at J, leaving 10 bases unmatched. The CDR3 is 16 residues long. The germline gives CDR1 MDHEN, CDR2 SYDVKM. CDR3 DNA sequence: TGTGCCAGCAGTCCTTTCCGGGACAGCCGCTCCTACGAGCAGTACTTC. It codes for CASSPFRDSRSYEQYF. Full variable domain (remainder filled in from reference TRBV28 and TRBJ2-7): DVKVTQSSRYLVKRTGEKVFLECVQDMDHENMFWYRQDPGLGLRLIYFSYDVKMKEKGDIPEGYSVSREKKERFSLILESASTNQTSMYLCASSPFRDSRSYEQYFGPGTRLTVT.

This clonotype has only a few counts. The V and J genes are TRBV6-1 and TRBJ2-5, with a possible D match to TRBD1 (6 bases). Germline lookup yields CDR1 MNHNS and CDR2 SASEGT. V lost 1 base and J lost 7, with 16 bases in between. This CDR3 is built from 15 residues. CDR3: CASSEGTVTSGTQYF. CDR3 sequence (DNA): TGTGCCAGCAGTGAAGGGACAGTCACGTCCGGGACCCAGTACTTC.

This clonotype was found a few times. This chain uses TRBV29-1 with TRBJ1-1, with 8 bases aligning to TRBD1. Unmatched junction bases numbered 6, after V lost 6 bases and J lost 3 bases. This CDR3 region has 13 residues. Germline CDR1 is SQVTM and CDR2 is ANQGSEA. As DNA, the CDR3 is TGCAGCGTCTGGACAGGGAGAGACACTGAAGCTTTCTTT. Its translation: CSVWTGRDTEAFF.

This clonotype turned up a few times. The rearrangement uses TRBV9 and TRBJ2-5; no definite D call. The germline CDR1 and CDR2 sequences are SGDLS and YYNGEE. V lost 2 bases and J 1 base, leaving 6 bases between the germline ends. There are 13 residues in the CDR3. In DNA form, the CDR3 reads TGTGCCAGCAGCGTCGCCCCCCAAGAGACCCAGTACTTC. Amino acids: CASSVAPQETQYF.

The chain combines TRBV20-1 with TRBJ2-7; D uncertain. This CDR3 comprises 14 residues. CDR1 is DFQATT and CDR2 is SNEGSKA in the germline V gene (reference sequence). Trimming removed 0 bases at V and 5 bases at J, with 14 bases between. CDR3 nucleotide sequence: TGCAGTGCTAGAGATTCGACAATAAGAGACGAGCAGTACTTC. Its protein is CSARDSTIRDEQYF.

J is TRBJ2-3 and V is TRBV5-8; D may be TRBD2 (7 bases). The germline gives CDR1 SGHTS, CDR2 YDEGEE. The CDR3 extends over 17 amino acids. Trimming stripped 2 bases from V and 5 bases from J, with 21 bases between. CDR3 nucleotides: TGTGCCAGCAGCTTTTATGTGCGGGGGCGAAGTAAAGATACGCAGTATTTT. Protein sequence: CASSFYVRGRSKDTQYF.

This chain connects TRBV28 to TRBJ2-5; D is ambiguous. The CDR3 consists of 16 residues. Germline-derived CDR1 and CDR2 are MDHEN and SYDVKM. Trimming stripped 1 base from V and 4 bases from J, with 16 bases between. The DNA of the CDR3 is TGTGCCAGCAGTTTATATCGTTTTGGGGTGGCAGAGACCCAGTACTTC. It encodes CASSLYRFGVAETQYF.

This clonotype showed up just a few times. The J gene is TRBJ2-1, the V gene TRBV20-1, with TRBD1 matching 8 bases. The CDR3 loop spans 14 amino acids. Germline CDR1 and CDR2: DFQATT and SNEGSKA (reference sequence). V was clipped by 3 bases and J by 5 bases; unmatched bases: 6. CDR3 nucleotide sequence: TGCAGTGCTAGGGACAGGGTCGGTAACAATGAGCAGTTCTTC. It codes for CSARDRVGNNEQFF.

A few counts support this clonotype. The rearrangement uses TRBV5-1 and TRBJ2-1; D possibly corresponds to TRBD1 (6 bases). The CDR3 totals 19 residues. Germline CDR1 and CDR2: SGHRS and YFSETQ. Trimming pared 0 bases from V and 6 bases from J, leaving 25 bases between. CDR3 sequence (DNA): TGCGCCAGCAGCTTGGCCGGAACCCCGGTGGGACAAGCCTCCAATGAGCAGTTCTTC. Protein: CASSLAGTPVGQASNEQFF.

V and J are TRBV4-2 and TRBJ1-1; D is unclear. CDR3 size: 13 residues. Germline CDR1 is LGHNA and CDR2 is YNFKEQ. V was shortened by 1 base and J by 6 bases, with 9 bases between the two germline ends. The CDR3 DNA reads TGTGCCAGCAGCCAAGGGGCCAGTTCTGAAGCTTTCTTT. Residues: CASSQGASSEAFF.

The table lists this clonotype with a few counts. The chain has TRBV29-1 and TRBJ2-1, with D perhaps TRBD1 or TRBD2 (6 bases each). The V and J ends lost 6 bases and 0 bases respectively, with 12 bases between them. This CDR3 comprises 14 residues. From germline, CDR1 is SQVTM and CDR2 ANQGSEA. The DNA of the CDR3 is TGCAGCGTGCTGAGGGGGGCCTCCTACAATGAGCAGTTCTTC. It translates to CSVLRGASYNEQFF.

The chain employs TRBV7-8 and TRBJ2-3; 9 bases match TRBD2. Germline V gene sequence: CDR1 SGHVS, CDR2 FQNEAQ. The CDR3 consists of 21 residues. Losses at the gene ends were 5 bases for V and 0 bases for J; bases not matched to a gene: 21. CDR3 residues: CASSTASGSGGVYASTDTQYF. As DNA, the CDR3 is TGTGCCAGCAGCACCGCTTCGGGTAGCGGGGGAGTATATGCTAGCACAGATACGCAGTATTTT. Complete variable domain (other parts from reference TRBV7-8 and TRBJ2-3): GAGVSQSPRYKVAKRGQDVALRCDPISGHVSLFWYQQALGQGPEFLTYFQNEAQLDKSGLPSDRFFAERPEGSVSTLKIQRTQQEDSAVYLCASSTASGSGGVYASTDTQYFGPGTRLTVL.